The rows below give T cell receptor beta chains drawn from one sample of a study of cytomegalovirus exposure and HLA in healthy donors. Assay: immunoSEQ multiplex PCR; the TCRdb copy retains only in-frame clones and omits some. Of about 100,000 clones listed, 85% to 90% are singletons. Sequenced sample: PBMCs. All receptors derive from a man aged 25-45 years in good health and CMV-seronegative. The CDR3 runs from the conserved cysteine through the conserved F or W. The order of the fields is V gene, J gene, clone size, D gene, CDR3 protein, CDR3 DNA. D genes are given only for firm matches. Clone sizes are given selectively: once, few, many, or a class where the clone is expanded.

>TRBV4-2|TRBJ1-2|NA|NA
CASNHPDYGYTF
TGTGCCAGCAATCATCCGGACTATGGCTACACCTTC
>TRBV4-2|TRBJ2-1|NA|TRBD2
CASMTSGTNEQFF
TGTGCCAGCATGACTAGCGGGACCAATGAGCAGTTCTTC
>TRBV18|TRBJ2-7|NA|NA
CASSNMGVSAEQYF
TGTGCCAGCTCAAACATGGGTGTCAGCGCCGAGCAGTACTTC
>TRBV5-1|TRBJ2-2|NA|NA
CASRLNTGELFF
TGCGCCAGCCGACTGAATACCGGGGAGCTGTTTTTT
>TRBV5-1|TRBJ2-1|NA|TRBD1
CASSPGQVSYNEQFF
TGCGCCAGCAGCCCGGGACAGGTTTCCTACAATGAGCAGTTCTTC
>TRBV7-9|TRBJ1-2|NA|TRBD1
CASSLGGQGGNNYGYTF
TGTGCCAGCAGCTTAGGTGGACAGGGGGGCAATAACTATGGCTACACCTTC
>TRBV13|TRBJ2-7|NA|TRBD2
CASSLGQEAGAWEQYF
TGTGCCAGCAGCTTAGGCCAAGAAGCGGGAGCATGGGAGCAGTACTTC
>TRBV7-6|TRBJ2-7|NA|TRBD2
CASSSLAGGLYEQYF
TGTGCCAGCAGCTCACTAGCGGGAGGGCTGTACGAGCAGTACTTC
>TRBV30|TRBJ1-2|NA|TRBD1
CAWSADGTVTNYGYTF
TGTGCCTGGAGTGCAGATGGGACAGTTACTAACTATGGCTACACCTTC
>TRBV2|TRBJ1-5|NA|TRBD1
CASRDREGQPQHF
TGTGCCAGCAGAGACAGGGAAGGTCAGCCCCAGCATTTT
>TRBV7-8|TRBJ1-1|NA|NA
CASSLRSAGPTEAFF
TGTGCCAGCAGCTTAAGGTCGGCAGGGCCCACTGAAGCTTTCTTT
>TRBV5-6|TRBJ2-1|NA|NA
CASSPRGLAYNNEQFF
TGTGCCAGCAGTCCCAGAGGGCTAGCGTATAACAATGAGCAGTTCTTC
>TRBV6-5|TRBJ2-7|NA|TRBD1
CASSLDRSYEQYF
TGTGCCAGCAGCCTGGACAGGTCCTACGAGCAGTACTTC
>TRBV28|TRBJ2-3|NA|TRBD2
CASSFGSSGRSDTQYF
TGTGCCAGCAGTTTTGGGTCTAGCGGGAGGTCTGATACGCAGTATTTT
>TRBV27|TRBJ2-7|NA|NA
CASSTSPARAYEQYF
TGTGCCAGCAGTACTTCCCCCGCCCGTGCGTACGAGCAGTACTTC
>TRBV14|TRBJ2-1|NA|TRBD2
CASSNPSGAYNEQFF
TGTGCCAGCAGCAACCCTAGCGGAGCCTACAATGAGCAGTTCTTC
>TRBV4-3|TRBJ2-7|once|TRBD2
CASSQGLAGGSSYEQYF
TGCGCCAGCAGCCAAGGACTAGCGGGAGGGTCCTCCTACGAGCAGTACTTC
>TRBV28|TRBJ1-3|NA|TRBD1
CASSSGGSGNTIYF
TGTGCCAGCAGCTCAGGGGGATCTGGAAACACCATATATTTT
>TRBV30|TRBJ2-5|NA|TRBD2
CAWSVRRWEGRETQYF
TGTGCCTGGAGTGTACGACGGTGGGAGGGCCGCGAGACCCAGTACTTC
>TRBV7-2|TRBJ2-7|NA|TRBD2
CASSPHGGGPEQYF
TGTGCCAGCAGCCCTCACGGCGGGGGTCCCGAGCAGTACTTC
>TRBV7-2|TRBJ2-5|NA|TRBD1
CASSLVSGTGLYQETQYF
TGTGCCAGCAGCTTAGTATCTGGGACAGGGCTGTACCAAGAGACCCAGTACTTC
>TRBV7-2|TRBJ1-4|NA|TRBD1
CASSPSLGQVINEKLFF
TGTGCCAGCAGCCCATCATTAGGACAGGTGATAAATGAAAAACTGTTTTTT
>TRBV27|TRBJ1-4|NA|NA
CASSFAPREVPTNEKLFF
TGTGCCAGCAGTTTTGCCCCCCGGGAGGTACCAACTAATGAAAAACTGTTTTTT
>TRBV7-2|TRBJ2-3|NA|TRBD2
CASSSEPGLAGDTQYF
TGTGCCAGCAGTTCAGAGCCCGGGCTAGCGGGAGATACGCAGTATTTT
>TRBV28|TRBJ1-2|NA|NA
CASSQPQVAGYGYTF
TGTGCCAGCAGTCAGCCTCAGGTGGCCGGCTATGGCTACACCTTC
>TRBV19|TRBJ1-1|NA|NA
CASSRQVKNTEAFF
TGTGCCAGTAGTCGACAGGTAAAGAACACTGAAGCTTTCTTT
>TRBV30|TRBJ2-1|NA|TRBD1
CAWSHRTGGILNEQFF
TGTGCCTGGAGTCACAGGACAGGGGGCATTTTGAATGAGCAGTTCTTC
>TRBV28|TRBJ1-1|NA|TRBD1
CASKPHMGTENTEAFF
TGTGCCAGCAAACCGCATATGGGGACAGAGAACACTGAAGCTTTCTTT
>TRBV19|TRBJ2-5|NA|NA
CASRVQDQETQYF
TGTGCCAGTAGGGTACAGGACCAAGAGACCCAGTACTTC
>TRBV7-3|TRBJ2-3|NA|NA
CASSPSPGSTDTQYF
TGTGCCAGCAGCCCAAGTCCGGGGTCCACAGATACGCAGTATTTT